This T cell receptor beta chain was captured in a study of Tregs in tolerant kidney transplant recipients (dated by TCRdb to between 2018 and 2020). Regarding the research as a whole: Transplants used related donors with nonmyeloablative bone marrow transplantation; mixed chimerism was transient in the human trials. Before combined kidney and bone marrow transplantation, this study identified donor-specific regulatory T cells using TCRbeta sequencing and then followed those same cells after transplant. What the work shows at the level of the full study, not this receptor alone: Because only a small number of patients were included, the study had limitations, and the results will need to be validated in larger populations as well as under other immunosuppression protocols. Expanding Tregs with activated donor B cells appeared to identify the most biologically relevant and donor-specific TCRbeta repertoire. Donor-specific Treg expansion was found to exceed global Treg expansion in tolerant patients, suggesting antigen-driven rather than nonspecific expansion. Biological reproducibility was not directly assessed, although technical replication error appeared to be minimal. Because the PCR primers were changed over time for some patients, nucleotide-level comparison could not be performed across the samples from those patients.

Genomic DNA was extracted from sorted cells with the QIAGEN DNeasy Blood and Tissue Kit for TCRbeta CDR3 sequencing. High-throughput TCRbeta CDR3 sequencing was carried out commercially through immunoSEQ, with PCR amplification with bias correction and internal controls included. The original pipeline was this. Unique productive TCRbeta sequences were defined by CDR3 nucleotide sequence when primers matched and otherwise by CDR3 amino acid sequence together with Vbeta and Jbeta genes. Sorting error was corrected by removing sequences shared between sorted populations at a frequency ratio of 2:1 or less, and the remaining shared sequences were assigned to the higher population. A sequence counted as donor-reactive if, in CFSE-low cells, the sequence had a frequency of at least 0.01% and was expanded at least 5-fold compared with unstimulated cells. Jensen-Shannon divergence calculated on the top 100 TCRbeta sequences ranked by frequency was used to measure repertoire divergence. For samples with multiple sequencing runs, sorting error was corrected separately for each run before the runs were pooled. TCRdb limited this immuneACCESS table to in-frame rearrangements with V and J called. A share of clones is missing; checked studies link under half to unresolved V genes, and the rest is unexplained. V and J calls and clone size come straight from that table; D and trimming were deduced from the DNA. The sample data list under 95,000 clones, and approximately 90% of these were observed just once. In total, the top ten clones hold about 0.36% of the sample.

The CDR3 starts with the cysteine, ends with the phenylalanine, and has 14 residues. The entry retains the CDR3 DNA only, 42 bases that are in frame from base 1. The junction shows trimming of 8 bases on V and 3 bases on J, plus 16 bases between the germline ends. As encoded in the germline V gene (reference sequence), CDR1 is LNHDA while CDR2 is SQIVND. With regard to this clone: The antigen it binds to is not known. The sample holds no much larger clone one base away, and base qualities are not on file.

Read against the paper, the sample's time point label means: blood sample drawn before combined kidney and bone marrow transplant. Unstimulated Tregs (CD4+CD25+CD127-), CD4+ non-Tregs (CD4+CD25-), CD4 and CD8 cells were FACS-sorted from thawed PBMCs. Thawed PBMCs were rested overnight at 37 degrees C with around 210 IU/ml IL-2 before Treg sorting. Patients were several combined kidney and bone marrow transplant recipients from the ITN036ST trial, and only these trial subjects had samples available. Healthy control blood was processed to PBMCs with a Ficoll density gradient and then cryopreserved, whereas patient PBMCs were collected both before and after transplant.

The chain is made from TRBV19 and TRBJ2-5; the D region possibly corresponds to TRBD1 (6 bases align). Specimen: Tregs from blood, collected before the transplant. The receptor's source is a human donor who received a combined kidney and bone marrow transplant. CDR3 region: CASSWARGKETQYF. Read as DNA, the sequence is TGTGCCAGTTCCTGGGCCAGGGGCAAAGAGACCCAGTACTTC.